This TCR beta chain came from a study of identical twins. TCRdb itself ran the 5' RACE reads through MiXCR, one entry per CDR3 protein. In the table there are some 500,000 distinct CDR3 sequences, 14% of which are singletons. This clonotype was counted between two and nine times. Its target is not known. From germline, CDR1 is SGHTA and CDR2 FQGTGA. The CDR3 length is 13 residues. V lost 5 bases, J lost 1 base, and 8 bases lay in between. Overall study findings and caveats: A cross-sectional statistical analysis, not follow-up of the same donors, supported the conclusions.

The sample was also reused in another study, on yellow fever vaccine responses in identical twins.

Sequenced material: CD4+ T cells sorted from blood. This chain uses TRBV7-3 with TRBJ1-1; no reliable D call. The receptor was derived from a young woman in good health. CDR3 sequence reads: CASSPGWNTEAFF. The CDR3 bases are TGTGCCAGCAGCCCCGGTTGGAACACTGAAGCTTTCTTT.